The 20 T cell receptor beta chains in this list originate from one sample, sequenced in a study of shared clonotypes between healthy human individuals. Assay: immunoSEQ multiplex PCR; the TCRdb copy retains only in-frame clones and omits some. The sample gives some 1 million clones, approximately 70% of which show up once; about 1.5% is in the top ten. The sample consisted of memory CD4+ T cells sorted from blood. The subset denotes: CD45RA-negative fraction. Receptors were obtained from a man aged 18 to 35 in good health.

Points on this clone: This CDR3 is also generated by other DNA sequences in the sample. The chain has TRBV15 and TRBJ2-5; the match to TRBD1 covers 10 bases. J gave up 5 bases and V 3 bases, and 0 bases lay outside the gene matches. Germline values: CDR1 LNHNV, CDR2 YYDKDF (reference sequence). CDR3 length: 13 residues. The CDR3 loop is CATSRDRGETQYF. CDR3 bases: TGTGCCACCAGCAGGGACAGGGGGGAGACCCAGTACTTC.

This clone was counted a few times. The gene calls are TRBV7-9 and TRBJ1-6; 7 positions agree with TRBD1. This CDR3 region has 15 residues. Trimming cost V 5 bases and J 8 bases; bases outside gene matches: 9. Germline CDR1 reads SEHNR; CDR2 reads FQNEAQ (reference sequence). DNA of the CDR3: TGTGCCAGCAGCGGTACAGGGGCTGGGGATTCACCCCTCCACTTT. Translated, it gives CASSGTGAGDSPLHF.

This sequence joins TRBV2 and TRBJ1-6; D gene ambiguous. The CDR3 has 14 residues. Germline V gene sequence: CDR1 SNHLY, CDR2 FYNNEI. V shed 5 bases and J shed 11 bases, with 16 bases lying between them. CDR3 sequence: CASSPSSPGTPLHF. CDR3 sequence (DNA): TGTGCCAGCAGTCCCTCGAGCCCGGGGACACCCCTCCACTTT.

The chain has TRBV18 and TRBJ1-1; TRBD1 matches at 11 bases. The germline V gene encodes CDR1 KGHSH and CDR2 LQKENI. The CDR3 sequence is 14 residues long. J gave up 4 bases and V 6 bases, and 4 bases lay outside the gene matches. The CDR3 is CASSEGQGVTEAFF. CDR3 nucleotide sequence: TGTGCCAGCTCGGAGGGACAGGGGGTCACTGAAGCTTTCTTT.

To note about this clone: The same CDR3 is also encoded by other DNA sequences in this sample. The chain has TRBV7-8 and TRBJ1-5; no definite D call. Trimming shortened V by 2 bases and J by 5 bases, and 7 bases separated the two germline ends. Germline assignment: CDR1 SGHVS and CDR2 FQNEAQ. The CDR3 runs to 13 residues. The CDR3 here is CASSLTRDQPQHF. In nucleotides, the CDR3 is TGTGCCAGCAGCTTAACTAGGGATCAGCCCCAGCATTTT.

The chain links TRBV4-3 to TRBJ2-3; the match to TRBD1 covers 9 bases. This CDR3 contains 15 residues. Germline CDR1 is LGHNA and CDR2 is YSLEER. V lost 4 bases, J lost 4 bases, and 6 bases stayed unmatched. This CDR3 is CASSRGQGTADTQYF. In DNA, the CDR3 is TGCGCCAGCAGCCGAGGACAGGGGACTGCAGATACGCAGTATTTT.

This clone was detected once. The chain has TRBV6-6 and TRBJ2-3; TRBD1 is a possible D gene (5 bases). V was clipped by 7 bases and J by 1 base, with 6 bases between them. The CDR3 covers 12 residues. Per the germline V gene, CDR1 is MNHNY and CDR2 is SVGAGI (reference sequence). CDR3 in DNA: TGTGCCAGCACACAGGGCACAGATACGCAGTATTTT. Encoded protein: CASTQGTDTQYF.

The V and J genes are TRBV6-5 and TRBJ2-5; D gene uncertain. The CDR3 totals 11 residues. Per germline, CDR1 MNHEY and CDR2 SVGAGI. V gave up 6 bases and J gave up 1 base, with 3 bases separating them. CDR3 sequence: CASSRQETQYF. The CDR3, as DNA: TGTGCCAGCAGCCGCCAAGAGACCCAGTACTTC.

V usage is TRBV28 and J usage is TRBJ1-2; maybe TRBD1 (6 bases). There are 12 residues in the CDR3. V dropped 10 bases and J dropped 2 bases, with 11 bases sitting between them. Germline V gene data show CDR1 as MDHEN and CDR2 as SYDVKM. This chain's CDR3 is CATIRGNYGYTF. In DNA, the CDR3 is TGTGCCACCATAAGGGGGAACTATGGCTACACCTTC.

This chain uses TRBV6-1 with TRBJ1-5; D is unclear. The V end lost 0 bases, the J end lost 6 bases, and 6 bases lay between the germline ends. CDR3 size: 13 residues. Looked up from germline, CDR1 is MNHNS and CDR2 is SASEGT. CDR3 sequence reads: CASSEAGSQPQHF. The CDR3 DNA sequence: TGTGCCAGCAGTGAAGCCGGAAGTCAGCCCCAGCATTTT.

This clone was seen many times. The chain is built from TRBV7-2 and TRBJ1-2, with 10 bases aligning to TRBD1. V trimming: 5 bases; J trimming: 6 bases; junction bases outside the gene matches: 12. This CDR3 contains 16 residues. CDR1 and CDR2 (germline): SGHTA, FQGNSA. CDR3 sequence reads: CASSPATGGGENGYTF. CDR3 bases: TGTGCCAGCAGCCCCGCGACAGGGGGCGGCGAGAATGGCTACACCTTC.

The rearrangement uses TRBV5-1 and TRBJ2-5; D might be TRBD1 or TRBD2, each matching 5 bases. The CDR3 consists of 14 residues. V was pared by 6 bases and J by 3 bases, with 15 bases between. Germline CDR1 is SGHRS and CDR2 is YFSETQ. CDR3 region: CASNPDGAKETQYF. The CDR3 nucleotides read TGCGCCAGCAACCCTGACGGGGCCAAAGAGACCCAGTACTTC.

This clone showed up just a few times. At the DNA level, this CDR3 is encoded by other sequences in the same sample as well. V usage is TRBV7-2 and J usage is TRBJ2-7; weak D call: TRBD1 (5 bases). V shed 5 bases and J shed 6 bases, with 11 bases lying between them. Germline V gives CDR1 SGHTA, CDR2 FQGNSA. The CDR3 is 12 residues long. The CDR3 spells CASSLDRGEQYF. In nucleotides, the CDR3 is TGTGCCAGCAGCCTAGATAGGGGCGAGCAGTACTTC.

There are a few counts of this clone. This sequence joins TRBV19 and TRBJ2-3, with a possible D match to TRBD2 (5 bases). The V gene lost 4 bases and the J gene lost 0 bases, with 17 bases spanning the gap. The V gene's germline CDR1 is LNHDA and CDR2 SQIVND (reference sequence). There are 17 residues in the CDR3. CDR3 in amino acids: CASSRGTGKASTDTQYF. The CDR3, as DNA: TGTGCCAGTAGTAGGGGTACGGGGAAAGCTAGCACAGATACGCAGTATTTT.

In the case of this clone: One junction end does not reproduce the germline sequence, and a read error may be involved. This chain uses TRBV10-3 with TRBJ1-1; possibly TRBD1 for D (6 bases). This CDR3 has 12 amino acids. Looked up from germline, CDR1 is ENHRY and CDR2 is SYGVKD. The CDR3 loop reads CAISESVQGGIF. The CDR3 DNA reads TGTGCCATCAGTGAGTCGGTACAGGGAGGTATTTTT.

V usage is TRBV10-3 and J usage is TRBJ2-3; possible D gene TRBD1, 6 bases. The CDR3 is made up of 13 amino acids. Deletions cut 7 bases from V and 4 bases from J, with 12 bases between. From germline, CDR1 is ENHRY and CDR2 SYGVKD. CDR3 amino acids: CAITGAVADTQYF. The CDR3 region has the DNA TGTGCCATCACAGGGGCGGTGGCAGATACGCAGTATTTT.

V is TRBV6-1 and J is TRBJ2-2, with 9 bases that match TRBD2. V was pared by 2 bases and J by 5 bases, with 12 bases of the junction left unmatched. Germline V CDR1 and CDR2: MNHNS, SASEGT. The CDR3 length is 18 residues. As DNA, the CDR3 is TGTGCCAGCAGTGAATGGGCTAGCGGGGCCCGAACGACCGGGGAGCTGTTTTTT. Protein product: CASSEWASGARTTGELFF.

This clone showed up just once. Other DNA sequences in the same sample also yield this CDR3. The J gene is TRBJ1-4, the V gene TRBV5-1, with a possible D match to TRBD1 (5 bases). Germline V gives CDR1 SGHRS, CDR2 YFSETQ. CDR3 length equals 14 residues. V was pared by 3 bases and J by 2 bases, with 8 bases between. The CDR3 here is CASSSGGTNEKLFF. The CDR3 DNA reads TGCGCCAGCAGCTCGGGGGGTACTAATGAAAAACTGTTTTTT.

The chain carries TRBV7-2 and TRBJ1-1; the D gene is possibly TRBD1 (5 bases). This CDR3 spans 14 amino acids. CDR1 SGHTA and CDR2 FQGNSA come from the germline V gene. Trimming took 5 bases from V and 6 from J, leaving 16 bases between them. The CDR3 DNA is TGTGCCAGCAGCCCCTCCCGAGGGGTACCTGAAGCTTTCTTT. Residues: CASSPSRGVPEAFF.

For this clone: The same CDR3 also results from other DNA sequences found in this sample. V and J are TRBV5-6 and TRBJ2-3, with D perhaps TRBD2 (5 bases). Germline assignment: CDR1 SGHDT and CDR2 YYEEEE. CDR3 size: 14 residues. Trimming took off 1 base at V and 0 bases at J, with 6 bases between the two ends. The CDR3 loop reads CASSLTGSTDTQYF. CDR3 in DNA: TGTGCCAGCAGCTTGACGGGAAGCACAGATACGCAGTATTTT. Based on the CDR3 plus reference TRBV5-6 and TRBJ2-3, the full variable domain is DAGVTQSPTHLIKTRGQQVTLRCSPKSGHDTVSWYQQALGQGPQFIFQYYEEEERQRGNFPDRFSGHQFPNYSSELNVNALLLGDSALYLCASSLTGSTDTQYFGPGTRLTVL.